This T cell receptor (beta chain) was obtained from a study of CD8 T cells in ankylosing spondylitis. This clonotype has ten or more counts. The antigen is not known. For TCR beta, libraries came from quantitative 5'-RACE with molecular barcodes. TCRdb recomputed calls from the 5' RACE reads with MiXCR, one row per CDR3 protein. The sample contains 36,000 or so distinct CDR3 sequences, roughly 13% of which appear only once. General observations from the study: Several of the motif variants were reported before in synovial fluid and blood from reactive arthritis. Within peripheral blood, clones linked to disease were CD8+ and relatively rare. Reports say disease-linked clones showed up significantly more in matched ankylosing spondylitis synovial fluid.

The sequenced sample consisted of synovial fluid, either unsorted or a sorted T cell fraction (not recorded which). This clonotype originated in a male donor with ankylosing spondylitis.

CDR3 loop: CASSPPGQTNQYF. CDR3 in DNA: TGTGCCAGCAGCCCACCGGGACAGACGAACCAGTACTTC. This chain links TRBV7-9 with TRBJ2-5; 7 bases are shared with TRBD1. CDR1 is SEHNR, CDR2 FQNEAQ, per germline (reference sequence). Unmatched junction bases numbered 10, after V lost 5 bases and J lost 10 bases. This CDR3 has 13 residues.